This T cell receptor (beta chain) appears in the sequencing data of a study of CD8 T cells in Susac syndrome. General study results and limits: In Susac syndrome, CD8+ expansion was highest in TEMRA and active disease.

The CDR3 sequence is 15 residues long. The V gene's germline CDR1 is MNHEY and CDR2 SVGAGI. V was cut by 2 bases and J by 5 bases, with 15 bases left in between. Random hexamers served to reverse transcribe roughly 0.5 to 1 ug RNA. With immunoSEQ multiplex PCR, TCR beta CDR3 was amplified across 54 Vbeta and 13 Jbeta. TCRdb reanalysed the immunoSEQ multiplex PCR reads using MiXCR and keeps one entry per CDR3 protein. The profile shows approximately 74,000 distinct CDR3 sequences, approximately 93% of them singletons. With respect to this clonotype: What it binds is unknown.

The chain is built from TRBV6-5 and TRBJ2-5, with D maybe TRBD2 (6 bases). Sequencing was performed on CD8+ T cells from PBMCs. This clonotype originated in a human donor with Susac syndrome. The CDR3 is CASSYGGRPPETQYF. Written as DNA, the CDR3 is TGTGCCAGCAGTTACGGAGGGCGACCTCCGGAGACCCAGTACTTC.